These T cell receptor beta chains were read from a single sample in a study of identical twins. One entry per CDR3 protein results from TCRdb running MiXCR on the 5' RACE reads. The table lists some 260,000 distinct CDR3 sequences, roughly 13% of them singletons. Sample: memory (CD45RO+) T cells sorted from blood. These receptors originate from a woman aged 18-35 years in good health. Each CDR3 is given with its conserved first and last residue. A D gene is named only where the DNA matches it firmly. Clone sizes are given selectively: once, few, many, or a class where the clone is expanded.

v_call	cdr3_length	d_call	j_call	clone_size	cdr3_aa	cdr3_nt
TRBV30	14	TRBD1	TRBJ1-5	many	CAWDRGLGTQPQHF	TGTGCCTGGGACAGGGGGCTGGGGACTCAGCCCCAGCATTTT
TRBV12-3/TRBV12-4	15	.	TRBJ1-3	.	CASSSLEGGRNTIYF	TGTGCCAGCAGTTCCCTCGAAGGGGGGCGCAACACCATATATTTT
TRBV15	17	.	TRBJ2-5	.	CATSGYGRTPFRETQYF	TGTGCCACCAGCGGATACGGACGGACGCCGTTTCGGGAGACCCAGTACTTC
TRBV27	14	.	TRBJ2-7	.	CASSLIAGSYEQYF	TGTGCCAGCAGTTTAATCGCGGGGTCCTACGAGCAGTACTTC
TRBV7-6	13	.	TRBJ2-1	.	CASSLRVVNEQFF	TGTGCCAGCAGCCTCAGGGTTGTGAATGAGCAGTTCTTC
TRBV12-3/TRBV12-4	13	.	TRBJ2-7	.	CASSIQENYEQYF	TGTGCCAGCAGTATCCAGGAGAACTACGAGCAGTACTTC
TRBV20-1	13	.	TRBJ1-2	.	CSARGWQQGGYTF	TGCAGTGCTAGGGGGTGGCAACAGGGTGGCTACACCTTC
TRBV12-3/TRBV12-4	14	.	TRBJ1-1	.	CASSQNRENTEAFF	TGTGCCAGCAGTCAAAACAGGGAGAACACTGAAGCTTTCTTT
TRBV7-2	17	.	TRBJ2-2	many	CASSLFGPAVNTGELFF	TGTGCCAGCAGCTTATTCGGGCCGGCCGTGAACACCGGGGAGCTGTTTTTT
TRBV4-3	13	.	TRBJ2-5	.	CASSQEAAETQYF	TGCGCCAGCAGCCAAGAAGCGGCGGAGACCCAGTACTTC
TRBV7-2	16	.	TRBJ1-5	many	CASSPKVLTTNQPQHF	TGTGCCAGCAGCCCAAAGGTTCTGACGACCAATCAGCCCCAGCATTTT
TRBV6-1	15	TRBD1	TRBJ1-2	few	CASSPQGGLRYGYTF	TGTGCCAGCAGTCCCCAGGGGGGACTTCGCTATGGCTACACCTTC
TRBV27	15	TRBD2	TRBJ2-7	.	CASSLGAGDLREQYF	TGTGCCAGCAGTTTAGGGGCGGGGGACCTGCGGGAGCAGTACTTC
TRBV9	13	.	TRBJ2-3	.	CASSVVFKDTQYF	TGTGCCAGCAGCGTTGTGTTCAAAGATACGCAGTATTTT
TRBV7-2	19	TRBD2	TRBJ2-1	few	CASSLAPRVAGGKYNEQFF	TGTGCCAGCAGCTTAGCCCCCCGTGTAGCGGGGGGGAAGTACAATGAGCAGTTCTTC
TRBV7-9	14	TRBD1	TRBJ2-1	.	CASSLTGTVNEQFF	TGTGCCAGCAGCCTAACCGGGACAGTTAATGAGCAGTTCTTC
TRBV7-2	15	.	TRBJ2-3	many	CASSLIGSRTDTQYF	TGTGCCAGCAGCTTAATCGGCTCACGCACAGATACGCAGTATTTT
TRBV7-7	17	TRBD1	TRBJ2-2	.	CASSTRGDRAVSGELFF	TGTGCCAGCAGTACCCGGGGGGACAGGGCGGTTTCCGGGGAGCTGTTTTTT
TRBV7-9	16	TRBD2	TRBJ2-1	few	CASSSKTSGSYNEQFF	TGTGCCAGCAGCAGCAAAACTAGCGGTTCCTACAATGAGCAGTTCTTC
TRBV29-1	14	.	TRBJ2-2	.	CSVGRNSNTGELFF	TGCAGCGTTGGACGGAACTCGAACACCGGGGAGCTGTTTTTT
TRBV2	14	.	TRBJ2-3	few	CASSESLAADTQYF	TGTGCCAGCAGTGAATCACTAGCAGCGGATACGCAGTATTTT
TRBV3-1	13	.	TRBJ2-5	.	CASSQAQGQTQYF	TGTGCCAGCAGCCAAGCCCAAGGTCAGACCCAGTACTTC
TRBV12-3/TRBV12-4	15	TRBD1	TRBJ1-1	.	CASRTRTGGNTEAFF	TGTGCCAGCAGGACACGGACAGGGGGAAACACTGAAGCTTTCTTT
TRBV10-3	14	TRBD2	TRBJ2-1	few	CAIMSREGYNEQFF	TGTGCCATCATGTCGCGGGAGGGGTACAATGAGCAGTTCTTC
TRBV5-1	15	.	TRBJ2-7	many	CASSLVGLTTYEQYF	TGCGCCAGCAGCTTGGTGGGACTCACCACCTACGAGCAGTACTTC
TRBV6-1	16	TRBD1	TRBJ2-1	.	CASSPTGQGARNEQFF	TGTGCCAGCAGTCCCACGGGTCAGGGGGCGCGGAATGAGCAGTTCTTC
TRBV12-3/TRBV12-4	15	.	TRBJ2-1	many	CASSLAGRSYNEQFF	TGTGCCAGCAGTTTAGCAGGGAGGAGCTACAATGAGCAGTTCTTC
TRBV18	13	.	TRBJ2-5	.	CASSPGMQETQYF	TGTGCCAGCTCACCAGGGATGCAAGAGACCCAGTACTTC
TRBV12-3/TRBV12-4	15	TRBD1	TRBJ2-7	few	CASSPWETGGREQYF	TGTGCCAGCAGTCCTTGGGAGACAGGGGGGCGAGAGCAGTACTTC
TRBV7-8	16	.	TRBJ2-1	few	CASSSTRPPGYNEQFF	TGTGCCAGCAGCTCAACTCGCCCCCCCGGGTACAATGAGCAGTTCTTC
TRBV20-1	15	TRBD1	TRBJ2-1	few	CSASDYRGQWGKQFF	TGCAGTGCTAGTGATTACAGGGGGCAGTGGGGGAAGCAGTTCTTC
TRBV11-2	15	.	TRBJ2-1	.	CASSLSGDGYNEQFF	TGTGCCAGCAGCTTGTCTGGGGATGGCTACAATGAGCAGTTCTTC
TRBV7-9	14	.	TRBJ2-7	.	CASSSGTPPYEQYF	TGTGCCAGCAGCTCCGGGACACCGCCCTACGAGCAGTACTTC
TRBV6-1	15	TRBD2	TRBJ2-5	.	CASSPRAGSEGTQYF	TGTGCCAGCAGCCCCCGAGCGGGATCCGAAGGGACCCAGTACTTC
TRBV2	13	.	TRBJ1-1	few	CASSGGDTTEAFF	TGTGCCAGCAGTGGAGGAGATACCACTGAAGCTTTCTTT
TRBV23-1	14	.	TRBJ2-1	.	CASRGLRSADEQFF	TGCGCCAGCAGGGGCCTCAGATCGGCGGATGAGCAGTTCTTC
TRBV7-6	17	TRBD1	TRBJ2-3	few	CASSLFTRGLETDTQYF	TGTGCCAGCAGCTTATTTACCAGGGGGCTGGAGACAGATACGCAGTATTTT
TRBV29-1	9	.	TRBJ1-2	many	CSVALGYTF	TGCAGCGTTGCACTGGGCTACACCTTC
TRBV25-1	15	.	TRBJ2-6	.	CASTNGGSGANVLTF	TGTGCCAGCACTAACGGGGGCTCTGGGGCCAACGTCCTGACTTTC
TRBV18	15	.	TRBJ1-1	.	CASSRVRTENTEAFF	TGTGCCAGCTCACGCGTTCGGACTGAGAACACTGAAGCTTTCTTT
TRBV3-1	15	TRBD2	TRBJ2-7	few	CASSMGGDSLYEQYF	TGTGCCAGCAGCATGGGAGGGGATTCCCTCTACGAGCAGTACTTC
TRBV20-1	13	.	TRBJ1-1	.	CSAPDRWNTEAFF	TGCAGTGCCCCGGACAGATGGAACACTGAAGCTTTCTTT
TRBV5-6	14	.	TRBJ2-1	many	CASSLDRVYNEQFF	TGTGCCAGCAGCTTGGACAGGGTCTACAATGAGCAGTTCTTC
TRBV10-3	15	TRBD1	TRBJ2-6	.	CAAQGARSGANVLTF	TGTGCCGCTCAGGGGGCTCGCTCTGGGGCCAACGTCCTGACTTTC
TRBV20-1	13	.	TRBJ1-1	many	CSASTGILTEAFF	TGCAGTGCTAGTACAGGGATTTTGACTGAAGCTTTCTTT
TRBV5-1	16	.	TRBJ2-1	.	CASSLSQAGPYNEQFF	TGCGCCAGCAGCTTGTCTCAGGCCGGGCCCTACAATGAGCAGTTCTTC
TRBV10-3	15	TRBD2	TRBJ2-7	many	CAISRSGRARNEQYF	TGTGCCATCAGTCGGAGCGGGAGGGCCAGGAACGAGCAGTACTTC